This T cell receptor (beta chain) was found in a study of T cell responses to AZD1222 COVID-19 vaccine. Findings of the study overall: Within unmutated variant regions lay the reported targets of nearly half of spike-specific TCRs. Only a handful of AZD1222 recipients were seropositive at baseline.

On this clone: Antigen: not known.

Measured with immunoSEQ multiplex PCR; TCRdb has only the in-frame clones, and not every one. The data show approximately 89,000 clones, 85% to 95% seen once. This CDR3 region has 14 residues. The ends were cut back, 0 bases at V and 4 bases at J, with 7 bases in the middle. Germline CDR1 reads SEHNR; CDR2 reads FQNEAQ (reference sequence). The rearrangement uses TRBV7-9 and TRBJ2-1; D not resolved. The starting material was peripheral blood, obtained on day 0 of MenACWY control vaccination. The TCR was taken from an adult in good health. CDR3 protein: CASSLAAEYNEQFF. The CDR3, as DNA: TGTGCCAGCAGCTTAGCCGCGGAATACAATGAGCAGTTCTTC. Drawing the rest from reference TRBV7-9 and TRBJ2-1, the complete variable domain is DTGVSQNPRHKITKRGQNVTFRCDPISEHNRLYWYRQTLGQGPEFLTYFQNEAQLEKSRLLSDRFSAERPKGSFSTLEIQRTEQGDSAMYLCASSLAAEYNEQFFGPGTRLTVL.